This record looks at one T cell receptor beta chain sequence and its context. What antigen it recognizes has not been identified. No much larger clone exists at a distance of one base, and base qualities are not known. The library was made by the immunoSEQ multiplex PCR assay. In its TCRdb copy, this immuneACCESS table keeps in-frame sequences only and misses some clones. Where compared with another copy, unresolved V genes explain less than half of these, and the others have no known cause. The table for this sample lists roughly 140,000 clones; 80% to 95% of them were counted only once. 1.5% of the sample goes to the ten largest clones. The CDR3 has 17 amino acids, counting the end cysteine and phenylalanine. Only the CDR3 portion is preserved as DNA: 51 bases, with reading frame beginning at the first base. Trimmed from V: 0 bases; trimmed from J: 2 bases; junction bases lacking a gene match: 6. The germline V gene sets CDR1 to SGHTA and CDR2 to FQGNSA.

This sample is drawn from a study of CD4+ T cells in melanoma (dated by TCRdb to 2022 to 2024). The study in broad terms: The study investigated neoantigen-specific CD4+ T cells in human melanoma. The study at large found these results: Diverse differentiation states were reported to be shown by neoantigen-specific CD4+ T cells in melanoma. The report described a correlation between neoantigen-specific CD4+ T cells and the function of CD8+ T cells, macrophages and B cells.

The donors were people with melanoma. This sequence was found in a human donor with melanoma. Rearrangement joined TRBV7-2 to TRBJ1-5, with 8 bases aligning to TRBD1. The DNA sequence follows: TGTGCCAGCAGCTTAGCGCACGAGACAGGGGGCAATCAGCCCCAGCATTTT. Its coded protein is CASSLAHETGGNQPQHF.